What follows are 23 T cell receptor beta chains derived from one specimen sequenced in a study of human T cells and chemical hapten exposure. Sample time point: patch test 1, 2 weeks after DPC sensitization. The treatment here: therapeutic diphenylcyclopropenone sensitization with weekly scalp DPC. Each CDR3 protein gets one entry after TCRdb re-called the RACE reads with MiXCR. This sample has roughly 200,000 distinct CDR3 sequences, with approximately 20% found just once. The material was whole blood, obtained in connection with sensitization to the hapten diphenylcyclopropenone (DPC). All receptors come from a woman between 50 and 59 years old with alopecia areata. Some clones in this sample may be carry-over from other donors' samples.

V and J are TRBV20-1 and TRBJ1-5; D call uncertain. The CDR3 contains 12 residues. Deletions cut 3 bases from V and 8 bases from J, with 11 bases between. Looked up from germline, CDR1 is DFQATT and CDR2 is SNEGSKA (reference sequence). The CDR3 here is CSASGNWEPQHF. The CDR3 DNA reads TGCAGTGCTAGTGGGAATTGGGAGCCCCAGCATTTT.

This clonotype occurred a few times. This rearrangement joins TRBV7-2 to TRBJ1-1, with 9 bases matching TRBD1. The ends lost 4 bases at V and 3 bases at J; junction bases unmatched: 6. This CDR3 has 15 amino acids. Per germline, CDR1 SGHTA and CDR2 FQGNSA. CDR3 loop: CASSWGQGSYTEAFF. CDR3 coding DNA: TGTGCCAGCAGCTGGGGACAGGGCAGTTACACTGAAGCTTTCTTT.

CDR3 coding DNA: TGTGCCAGCGCGGGAGCCCACAATGAGCAGTTCTTC. This gives the protein CASAGAHNEQFF. The chain couples TRBV2 to TRBJ2-1; TRBD2 matches at 7 bases. The V segment lost 8 bases and the J segment 5 bases; nucleotides outside the gene matches: 3. The CDR3 is made up of 12 amino acids. Looked up from germline, CDR1 is SNHLY and CDR2 is FYNNEI.

This chain joins TRBV9 and TRBJ1-1; no clear D gene. CDR1 is SGDLS and CDR2 is YYNGEE in the germline V gene. The CDR3 is made up of 14 amino acids. V lost 0 bases, J lost 0 bases, and 6 bases lay in between. The CDR3 DNA follows: TGTGCCAGCAGCGTAGGAGTTTTGAACACTGAAGCTTTCTTT. It codes for CASSVGVLNTEAFF.

The chain joins TRBV6-6 to TRBJ2-7; 8 bases match TRBD1. Germline CDR1 and CDR2: MNHNY and SVGAGI (reference sequence). CDR3 length: 14 residues. After removal of 4 bases from V and 5 bases from J, the junction contained 7 bases not matched to a gene. The CDR3 DNA reads as TGTGCCAGCAGTTTTGGACAGGGAGTCAACGAGCAGTACTTC. The encoded protein is CASSFGQGVNEQYF.

The chain joins TRBV25-1 to TRBJ1-1; D gene ambiguous. V shed 1 base and J shed 5 bases, with 8 bases lying between them. This CDR3 contains 13 residues. Germline CDR1 reads MGHDK; CDR2 reads SYGVNS. For the CDR3, the DNA is TGTGCCAGCAGTGAATTGGAGGGTACTGAAGCTTTCTTT. Amino acids: CASSELEGTEAFF.

The rearrangement uses TRBV20-1 and TRBJ1-6; 8 bases line up with TRBD1. Per germline, CDR1 DFQATT and CDR2 SNEGSKA (reference sequence). The CDR3 spans 14 residues. V lost 1 base, J lost 10 bases, and 6 bases stayed unmatched. The CDR3: CSARGDRTHSPLHF. Written as DNA, the CDR3 is TGCAGTGCTAGAGGGGACAGGACCCACTCACCCCTCCACTTT.

This chain connects TRBV29-1 to TRBJ2-1; D unclear. Germline CDR1 SQVTM, CDR2 ANQGSEA. The CDR3 loop spans 15 amino acids. The V and J ends lost 7 bases and 0 bases respectively, with 16 bases between them. CDR3 DNA sequence: TGCAGCGCAACATTAGGCGTGAGCTCCTACAATGAGCAGTTCTTC. It codes for CSATLGVSSYNEQFF.

The CDR3 protein is CSARGSLAGDEQFF. The CDR3, as DNA: TGCAGTGCTAGAGGCTCGCTAGCGGGAGATGAGCAGTTCTTC. The chain has TRBV20-1 and TRBJ2-1; 10 bases fit TRBD2. The CDR3 covers 14 residues. From germline, CDR1 is DFQATT and CDR2 SNEGSKA (reference sequence). J gave up 8 bases and V 1 base, and 5 bases lay outside the gene matches.

V is TRBV5-5 and J is TRBJ1-2; D gene uncertain. Per germline, CDR1 SGHKS and CDR2 YYEKEE (reference sequence). Deletions cut 3 bases from V and 7 bases from J, with 19 bases between. This CDR3 comprises 15 residues. The chain's CDR3 is CASSSGPYGGGGYTF. The DNA for the CDR3 is TGTGCCAGCAGCTCTGGGCCCTACGGTGGTGGTGGCTACACCTTC.

V is TRBV28 and J is TRBJ2-7, with 12 positions matching TRBD2. Trimming cost V 6 bases and J 3 bases; bases outside gene matches: 6. CDR3 length equals 15 residues. Germline V gene data show CDR1 as MDHEN and CDR2 as SYDVKM. The CDR3 coding sequence is TGTGCCAGCAGAACTAGCGGGGGGCCCCGCTACGAGCAGTACTTC. Protein: CASRTSGGPRYEQYF.

In this sample, this clonotype turned up once. The chain combines TRBV3-1 with TRBJ2-2; D not certain. The germline V gene encodes CDR1 LGHDT and CDR2 YNNKEL (reference sequence). The CDR3 is 15 residues long. V gave up 0 bases and J gave up 4 bases, with 9 bases separating them. CDR3: CASSQDLPSTGELFF. The CDR3 DNA is TGTGCCAGCAGCCAAGATCTCCCCTCCACCGGGGAGCTGTTTTTT.

The table lists this clonotype with a few counts. The CDR3 sequence is CASSFQTIYGYTF. CDR3 coding DNA: TGTGCCAGCAGTTTCCAGACAATCTATGGCTACACCTTC. This chain joins TRBV12-3 or TRBV12-4 and TRBJ1-2; unclear D gene. The V end lost 3 bases, the J end lost 4 bases, and 9 bases lay between the germline ends. There are 13 residues in the CDR3.

This clonotype was seen a few times. The chain carries TRBV20-1 and TRBJ2-3, with TRBD2 as a possible D gene (7 bases). Looked up from germline, CDR1 is DFQATT and CDR2 is SNEGSKA (reference sequence). CDR3 size: 14 residues. V was clipped by 4 bases and J by 1 base, with 12 bases between them. DNA of the CDR3: TGCAGTGCTAACGGGGGGCACGGCACAGATACGCAGTATTTT. It specifies CSANGGHGTDTQYF.

V gene TRBV9 combines with J gene TRBJ2-5; the D is unclear. This CDR3 comprises 15 residues. With 0 bases removed from V and 2 bases from J, the gap between germline ends came to 11 bases. Germline CDR1 reads SGDLS; CDR2 reads YYNGEE. CDR3 bases: TGTGCCAGCAGCGTAGGTGGCCCTTCACAAGAGACCCAGTACTTC. It specifies CASSVGGPSQETQYF. The full variable domain, completed using reference TRBV9 and TRBJ2-5, is DSGVTQTPKHLITATGQRVTLRCSPRSGDLSVYWYQQSLDQGLQFLIQYYNGEERAKGNILERFSAQQFPDLHSELNLSSLELGDSALYFCASSVGGPSQETQYFGPGTRLLVL.

The rearrangement uses TRBV7-6 and TRBJ2-7, with 10 bases lining up with TRBD2. The CDR3 length is 15 residues. From germline, CDR1 is SGHVS and CDR2 FNYEAQ. Germline trimming cut 5 bases from V and 4 bases from J; bases unmatched to any gene: 8. The CDR3, as DNA: TGTGCCAGCAGCGAATCCGGGACTAGCGCGTACGAGCAGTACTTC. This sequence encodes CASSESGTSAYEQYF.

The V call is TRBV10-3, the J call TRBJ2-5; TRBD2 is a possible D gene (5 bases). Looked up from germline, CDR1 is ENHRY and CDR2 is SYGVKD. Trimming took 4 bases from V and 2 from J, leaving 8 bases between them. The CDR3 is made up of 13 amino acids. The CDR3 loop reads CAISVPGQETQYF. The DNA of the CDR3 is TGTGCCATCAGTGTCCCGGGACAAGAGACCCAGTACTTC.

The rearrangement joins TRBV11-2 to TRBJ1-1; no clear D. The germline gives CDR1 SGHAT, CDR2 FQNNGV. The CDR3 has 14 amino acids. The V gene lost 5 bases and the J gene lost 1 base, with 11 bases spanning the gap. CDR3 residues: CASSTNWRNTEAFF. The CDR3 nucleotides read TGTGCCAGCAGCACAAATTGGAGGAACACTGAAGCTTTCTTT.

This clonotype showed up just a few times. The chain recombines TRBV4-2 with TRBJ1-5; possible D gene TRBD1, 6 bases. V dropped 0 bases and J dropped 3 bases, with 9 bases sitting between them. The CDR3 is 15 amino acids. Germline CDR1 reads LGHNA; CDR2 reads YNFKEQ. The CDR3 sequence is CASSQEQGYNQPQHF. CDR3 bases: TGTGCCAGCAGCCAAGAACAGGGCTACAATCAGCCCCAGCATTTT.

The J gene is TRBJ2-2, the V gene TRBV9; a possible D gene is TRBD1 (7 bases). Germline CDR1 reads SGDLS; CDR2 reads YYNGEE. The CDR3 contains 15 residues. The V end lost 3 bases, the J end lost 4 bases, and 13 bases lay between the germline ends. CDR3 in DNA: TGTGCCAGCAGCGGGCAGGGGGGCTCCACCGGGGAGCTGTTTTTT. Its translation is CASSGQGGSTGELFF.

There are a few counts of this clonotype. The genes are TRBV10-3 and TRBJ2-2, with 8 bases that match TRBD2. This CDR3 has 15 amino acids. V shed 4 bases and J 5 bases; nucleotides not matched to a gene: 6. The germline CDR1 and CDR2 sequences are ENHRY and SYGVKD. CDR3 in amino acids: CAISAREGQTGELFF. CDR3 nucleotide sequence: TGTGCCATCAGTGCTCGGGAGGGCCAAACCGGGGAGCTGTTTTTT.

The chain joins TRBV7-2 to TRBJ2-7; D not resolved. CDR1 is SGHTA and CDR2 is FQGNSA in the germline V gene. V was pared by 4 bases and J by 6 bases, with 13 bases between. This CDR3 region has 13 residues. CDR3 nucleotide sequence: TGTGCCAGCAGCTCCCCAATTGTTCTCGAGCAGTACTTC. The encoded protein is CASSSPIVLEQYF.

Many counts were recorded for this clonotype. The V call is TRBV29-1, the J call TRBJ1-3, with no clear D. From germline, CDR1 is SQVTM and CDR2 ANQGSEA. This CDR3 has 13 amino acids. The germline V and J ends were trimmed by 1 base and 6 bases, with 10 bases remaining between them. CDR3 coding DNA: TGCAGCGTTGAAGGGTTGCTGGCAAACACCATATATTTT. Translation: CSVEGLLANTIYF.